This T cell receptor beta chain came from a study of tumor and adjacent non-tumor tissue in lung cancer. In germline, CDR1 is MNHNS, CDR2 SASEGT. The CDR3 spans 16 residues. Notes on this clonotype: Germline is not matched at one junction end, which may reflect a read error.

TCRbeta libraries were built with three rounds of nested PCR, modified from ARM-PCR. TCRdb recomputed calls from the multiplex PCR reads with MiXCR, one row per CDR3 protein. The table shows fewer than 100,000 distinct CDR3 sequences, with 75% to 85% occurring only once. No cell sorting was done before RNA was extracted from the tissue. More than 3 cm separated this lung sample from the edge of the tumor. Newly diagnosed lung cancer patients had thoracic surgery in China, August–November 2014, without prior chemotherapy. Sequenced sample: distant non-tumor lung tissue. The J gene is TRBJ2-6, the V gene TRBV6-1; TRBD2 matches at 7 bases. This clonotype originated in a woman between 45 and 65 years old with non-small cell lung cancer. The CDR3 sequence: CTSSERSGSGANVLNF. CDR3 nucleotide sequence: TGTACCAGCAGTGAACGGTCCGGGAGCGGGGCCAACGTCCTGAATTTC.